This TCR beta chain was captured in a study of blood T cell repertoires in COVID-19. About the study: Samples came from the United States, Italy and Spain, spanning acute and convalescent COVID-19.

Authors' data handling: Amplification of reference gene primers provided the estimated nucleated cell counts. Sequencing used immunoSEQ multiplex PCR; TCRdb keeps in-frame clones, though not all of them. D and trimming come from the DNA, and the V and J calls and clone size come from that table. Altogether approximately 170,000 clones are present, roughly 80% being singletons, with the ten largest covering around 8%. Seattle researchers signed up patients amid active infection and tracked them longitudinally. The CDR3 covers 13 residues. Trimming took off 1 base at V and 6 bases at J, with 7 bases between the two ends. The germline V gene has CDR1 SGDLS and CDR2 YYNGEE. This clone showed up just once.

The chain recombines TRBV9 with TRBJ2-2; unclear D gene. Sample: peripheral blood. The clonotype comes from a woman of 80 years or more with COVID-19, enrolled during active disease. The CDR3 sequence: CASSVLSPGELFF. In nucleotides, the CDR3 is TGTGCCAGCAGCGTATTGAGCCCCGGGGAGCTGTTTTTT.